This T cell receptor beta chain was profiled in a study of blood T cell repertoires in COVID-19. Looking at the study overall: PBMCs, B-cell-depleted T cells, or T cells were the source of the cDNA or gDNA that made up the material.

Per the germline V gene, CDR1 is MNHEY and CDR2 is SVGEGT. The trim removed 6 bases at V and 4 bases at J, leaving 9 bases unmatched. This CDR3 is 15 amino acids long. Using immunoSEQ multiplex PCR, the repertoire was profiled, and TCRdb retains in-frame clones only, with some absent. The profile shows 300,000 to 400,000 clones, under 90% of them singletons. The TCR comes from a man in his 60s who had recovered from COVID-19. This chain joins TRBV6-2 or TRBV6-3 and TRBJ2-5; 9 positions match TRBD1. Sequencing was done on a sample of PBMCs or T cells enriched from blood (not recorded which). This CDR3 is CASSRGTGIGETQYF. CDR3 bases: TGTGCCAGCAGCAGGGGGACAGGGATTGGAGAGACCCAGTACTTC.